The 10 T cell receptor beta chains below all came from one sample that was sequenced in a study of OX40 agonist ivuxolimab in advanced cancers. Sequenced by immunoSEQ multiplex PCR; TCRdb stores in-frame clones only, minus some. In the table there are roughly 41,000 clones, just under 85% of which are singletons. Sequenced material: CD4+ or CD8+ T cells sorted from blood, taken in a trial of the OX40 agonist ivuxolimab. Receptors were obtained from an adult with an advanced solid tumor such as melanoma, head and neck, liver or kidney cancer.

The gene calls are TRBV5-1 and TRBJ2-7; D gene uncertain. This CDR3 is 13 amino acids long. The ends were cut back, 0 bases at V and 2 bases at J, with 6 bases in the middle. CDR1 is SGHRS, CDR2 YFSETQ, per germline. As DNA, the CDR3 is TGCGCCAGCAGCTTGGCTGTGGCCTACGAGCAGTACTTC. This codes for CASSLAVAYEQYF.

Remarks on this clone: Other nucleotide sequences from this sample produce the same CDR3. This chain uses TRBV29-1 with TRBJ2-1; D remains ambiguous. CDR1 is SQVTM, CDR2 ANQGSEA, per germline. There are 10 residues in the CDR3. The V end was cut by 4 bases, the J end by 5 bases, with 3 bases between. CDR3 protein: CSVADNEQFF. In nucleotides, the CDR3 is TGCAGCGTTGCAGACAATGAGCAGTTCTTC.

This chain connects TRBV6-4 to TRBJ1-2, with a tentative D call TRBD1 (5 bases). CDR3 length: 14 amino acids. Germline-derived CDR1 and CDR2 are MRHNA and SNTAGT. The V gene lost 5 bases and the J gene lost 8 bases, with 18 bases spanning the gap. CDR3 coding DNA: TGTGCCAGCAGTCCGGGACGGAGGGTGAGAGGCTACACCTTC. This sequence encodes CASSPGRRVRGYTF.

The V and J genes are TRBV19 and TRBJ1-2, with D possibly being TRBD1 (6 bases). CDR1 and CDR2 from the germline V gene are LNHDA and SQIVND (reference sequence). V was shortened by 3 bases and J by 4 bases, with 9 bases between the two germline ends. The CDR3 is 13 amino acids. CDR3: CASSIAGAYGYTF. CDR3 in DNA: TGTGCCAGTAGTATTGCGGGGGCCTATGGCTACACCTTC.

This chain links TRBV7-9 with TRBJ2-5; 9 bases map to TRBD2. The CDR3 runs to 15 residues. The ends lost 5 bases at V and 4 bases at J; junction bases unmatched: 8. The V gene's germline CDR1 is SEHNR and CDR2 FQNEAQ (reference sequence). Written as DNA, the CDR3 is TGTGCCAGCAGCCCTAGACTAGCGGAGATAGAGACCCAGTACTTC. Its protein product is CASSPRLAEIETQYF.

The rearrangement joins TRBV29-1 to TRBJ2-4; D is perhaps TRBD1 or TRBD2 (5 bases each). The V gene's germline CDR1 is SQVTM and CDR2 ANQGSEA. V lost 4 bases, J lost 1 base, and 23 bases lay in between. The CDR3 totals 18 residues. The CDR3 nucleotides are TGCAGCGTTGGGGCGATTTGGGACGGCCGAGAGGCCAAAAACATTCAGTACTTC. Residues: CSVGAIWDGREAKNIQYF.

The genes are TRBV5-1 and TRBJ2-3; D not certain. The germline gives CDR1 SGHRS, CDR2 YFSETQ. V lost 5 bases and J 0 bases, leaving 7 bases between the germline ends. The CDR3 totals 13 residues. The CDR3 DNA reads as TGCGCCAGCAGAACCGCTAGCACAGATACGCAGTATTTT. This codes for CASRTASTDTQYF.

This clone was seen just once. The chain's CDR3 is CASSLGGQGHSAFF. As DNA, the CDR3 is TGTGCCAGCAGCTTGGGGGGACAGGGCCATTCGGCTTTCTTT. The chain employs TRBV5-4 and TRBJ1-1; 9 bases are a match to TRBD1. Per the germline V gene, CDR1 is SGHNT and CDR2 is YYREEE (reference sequence). J lost 11 bases, V lost 0 bases, and 8 bases had no gene match. The CDR3 is made up of 14 amino acids.

The chain uses TRBV10-1 and TRBJ2-3; D call uncertain. CDR1 and CDR2 (germline): WNHNN, SYGVQD (reference sequence). The CDR3 is 13 amino acids. The ends were cut back, 0 bases at V and 6 bases at J, with 7 bases in the middle. The CDR3 DNA reads TGCGCCAGCAGTGAGTCCCAAGGCGATACGCAGTATTTT. It translates to CASSESQGDTQYF.

In nucleotides, the CDR3 is TGTGCCAGCAGTGCACAGGGGGCGGGCACAGATACGCAGTATTTT. Encoded protein: CASSAQGAGTDTQYF. The chain is built from TRBV6-5 and TRBJ2-3; 9 positions agree with TRBD1. This CDR3 has 15 amino acids. V lost 5 bases, J lost 1 base, and 4 bases stayed unmatched. Germline V gene data show CDR1 as MNHEY and CDR2 as SVGAGI.